One sample yielded the 5 T cell receptor beta chains listed below, sequenced in a study of blood T cell repertoires in COVID-19. Measured with immunoSEQ multiplex PCR; TCRdb has only the in-frame clones, and not every one. This table has about 97,000 clones, about 87% appearing once. The sequenced sample consisted of peripheral blood. These receptors originate from a woman in her twenties or thirties with acute or convalescent COVID-19.

CDR3 DNA sequence: TGTGCCAGCAGCACAACCCCGGGACAGGGGTACCAGAGCTCCTACGAGCAGTACTTC. Translation gives CASSTTPGQGYQSSYEQYF. V is TRBV5-6 and J is TRBJ2-7, with 10 nucleotides matching TRBD1. Unmatched junction bases numbered 16, after V lost 4 bases and J lost 0 bases. The V gene's germline CDR1 is SGHDT and CDR2 YYEEEE. The CDR3 length is 19 residues.

V usage is TRBV6-5 and J usage is TRBJ1-2; D is unclear. The length of the CDR3 is 12 residues. Per germline, CDR1 MNHEY and CDR2 SVGAGI. Deletions cut 5 bases from V and 6 bases from J, with 10 bases between. The CDR3 sequence: CASSRTGDGYTF. Written as DNA, the CDR3 is TGTGCCAGCAGTCGGACCGGGGATGGCTACACCTTC.

The rearrangement uses TRBV6-5 and TRBJ2-5; 8 bases line up with TRBD1. J gave up 5 bases and V 4 bases, and 3 bases lay outside the gene matches. The germline V gene has CDR1 MNHEY and CDR2 SVGAGI. This CDR3 is built from 13 residues. The CDR3 loop is CASSSGGWETQYF. The CDR3 region has the DNA TGTGCCAGCAGTTCAGGGGGCTGGGAGACCCAGTACTTC.

The V and J genes are TRBV11-3 and TRBJ2-7; TRBD1 agrees at 9 bases. Germline V lookup: CDR1 SGHNT, CDR2 YENEEA. Unmatched junction bases numbered 10, after V lost 5 bases and J lost 5 bases. The CDR3 runs 15 residues. The CDR3 sequence is CASSASDRGVNEQYF. The CDR3 DNA follows: TGTGCCAGCAGCGCGTCGGACAGGGGTGTAAACGAGCAGTACTTC.

The genes are TRBV4-2 and TRBJ1-2; D is unresolved. V gave up 0 bases and J gave up 1 base, with 9 bases separating them. This CDR3 region has 15 residues. Germline V lookup: CDR1 LGHNA, CDR2 YNFKEQ. The CDR3 region has the DNA TGTGCCAGCAGCCAAGATCTTAGCAGTAACTATGGCTACACCTTC. Its translation is CASSQDLSSNYGYTF.